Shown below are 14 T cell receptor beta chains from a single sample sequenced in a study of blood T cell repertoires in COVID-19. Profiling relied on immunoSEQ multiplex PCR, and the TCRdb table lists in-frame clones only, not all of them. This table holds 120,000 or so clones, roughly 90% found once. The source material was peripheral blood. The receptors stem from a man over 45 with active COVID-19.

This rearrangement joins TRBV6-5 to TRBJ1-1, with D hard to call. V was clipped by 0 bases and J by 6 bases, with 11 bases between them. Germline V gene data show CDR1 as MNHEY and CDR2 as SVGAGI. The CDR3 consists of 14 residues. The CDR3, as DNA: TGTGCCAGCAGTTACTCTCCTTTCGGGGCTGAAGCTTTCTTT. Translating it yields CASSYSPFGAEAFF.

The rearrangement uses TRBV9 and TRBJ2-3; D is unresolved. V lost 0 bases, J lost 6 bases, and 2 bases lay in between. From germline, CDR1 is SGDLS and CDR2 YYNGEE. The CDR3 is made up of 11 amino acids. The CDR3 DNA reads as TGTGCCAGCAGCGTAGCTGATACGCAGTATTTT. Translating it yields CASSVADTQYF.

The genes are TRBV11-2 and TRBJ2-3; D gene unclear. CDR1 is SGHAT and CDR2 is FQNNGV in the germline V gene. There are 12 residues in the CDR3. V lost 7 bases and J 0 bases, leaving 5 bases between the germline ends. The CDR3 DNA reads TGTGCCAGCACCTCTAGCACAGATACGCAGTATTTT. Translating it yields CASTSSTDTQYF. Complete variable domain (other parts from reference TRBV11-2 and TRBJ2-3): EAGVAQSPRYKIIEKRQSVAFWCNPISGHATLYWYQQILGQGPKLLIQFQNNGVVDDSQLPKDRFSAERLKGVDSTLKIQPAKLEDSAVYLCASTSSTDTQYFGPGTRLTVL.

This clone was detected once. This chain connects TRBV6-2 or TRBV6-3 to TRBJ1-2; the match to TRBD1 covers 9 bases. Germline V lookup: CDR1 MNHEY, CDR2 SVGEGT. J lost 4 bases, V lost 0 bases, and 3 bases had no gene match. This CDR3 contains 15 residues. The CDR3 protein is CASSYSDRGLYGYTF. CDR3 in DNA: TGTGCCAGCAGTTACTCGGACAGGGGTCTCTATGGCTACACCTTC.

In nucleotides, the CDR3 is TGTGCCAGCAGCCAAGGCGGTGGGGAAAAACTGTTTTTT. It translates to CASSQGGGEKLFF. The chain combines TRBV6-5 with TRBJ1-4, with unresolved D. The CDR3 sequence is 13 residues long. CDR1 and CDR2 (germline): MNHEY, SVGAGI. V lost 6 bases to trimming and J lost 8 bases, with 13 bases between them.

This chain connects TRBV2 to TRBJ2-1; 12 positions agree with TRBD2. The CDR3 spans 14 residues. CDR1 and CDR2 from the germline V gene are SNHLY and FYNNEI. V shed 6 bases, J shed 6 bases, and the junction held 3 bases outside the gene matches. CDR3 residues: CASRWTSGVNEQFF. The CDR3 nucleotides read TGTGCCAGCAGGTGGACTAGCGGGGTCAATGAGCAGTTCTTC.

Here the CDR3 reads CASSVGDRRNTGELFF. CDR3 DNA: TGTGCCAGCAGCGTAGGGGACAGGAGGAACACCGGGGAGCTGTTTTTT. This sequence joins TRBV9 and TRBJ2-2; 8 bases agree with TRBD1. The junction had 2 bases not matched to a gene; V was cut back by 0 bases and J by 1 base. The CDR3 has 16 residues. Germline loops: CDR1 SGDLS, CDR2 YYNGEE.

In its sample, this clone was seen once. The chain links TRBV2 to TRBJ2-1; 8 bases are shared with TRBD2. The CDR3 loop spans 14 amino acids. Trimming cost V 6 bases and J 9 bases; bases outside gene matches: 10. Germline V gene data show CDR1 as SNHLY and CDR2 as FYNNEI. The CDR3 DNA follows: TGTGCCAGCAGCCGGGGGGGTGCTAGCGCTGAGCAGTTCTTC. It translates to CASSRGGASAEQFF.

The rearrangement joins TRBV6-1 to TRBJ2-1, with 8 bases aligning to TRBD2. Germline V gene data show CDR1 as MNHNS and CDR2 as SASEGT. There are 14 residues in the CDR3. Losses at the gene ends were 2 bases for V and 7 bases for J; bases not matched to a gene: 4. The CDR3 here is CASSESGRRNEQFF. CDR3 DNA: TGTGCCAGCAGTGAAAGCGGGAGAAGAAATGAGCAGTTCTTC.

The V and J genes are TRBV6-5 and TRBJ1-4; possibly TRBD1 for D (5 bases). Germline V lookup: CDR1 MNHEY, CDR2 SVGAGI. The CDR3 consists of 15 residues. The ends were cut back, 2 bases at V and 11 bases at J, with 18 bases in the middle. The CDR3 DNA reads TGTGCCAGCAGTTACAGCAGGGTTGGGATGAGGAAACTGTTTTTT. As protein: CASSYSRVGMRKLFF.

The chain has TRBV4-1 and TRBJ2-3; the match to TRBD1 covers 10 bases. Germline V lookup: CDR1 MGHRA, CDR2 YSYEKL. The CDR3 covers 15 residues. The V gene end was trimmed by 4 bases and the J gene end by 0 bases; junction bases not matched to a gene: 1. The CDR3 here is CASSRDRGSTDTQYF. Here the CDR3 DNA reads TGCGCCAGCAGCCGGGACAGGGGCAGCACAGATACGCAGTATTTT.

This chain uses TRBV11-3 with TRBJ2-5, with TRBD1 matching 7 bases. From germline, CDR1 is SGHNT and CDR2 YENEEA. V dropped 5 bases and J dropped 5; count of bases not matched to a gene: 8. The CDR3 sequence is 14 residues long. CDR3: CASSPVKGAETQYF. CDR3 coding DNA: TGTGCCAGCAGCCCCGTGAAGGGGGCTGAGACCCAGTACTTC.

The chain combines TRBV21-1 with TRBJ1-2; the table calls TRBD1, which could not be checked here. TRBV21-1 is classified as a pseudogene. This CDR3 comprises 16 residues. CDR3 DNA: TGTGCCAGCAGCAAATTCTACAGCCAAACCCGTTATGGCTACACCTTC. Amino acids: CASSKFYSQTRYGYTF.

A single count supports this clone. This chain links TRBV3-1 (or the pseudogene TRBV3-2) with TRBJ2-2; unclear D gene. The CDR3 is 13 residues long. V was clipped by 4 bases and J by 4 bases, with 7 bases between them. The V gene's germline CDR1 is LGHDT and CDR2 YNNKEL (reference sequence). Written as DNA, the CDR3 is TGTGCCAGCAGCCCTGGCGGCACCGGGGAGCTGTTTTTT. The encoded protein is CASSPGGTGELFF.